The text below deals with one T cell receptor beta chain. Its matching antigen is unknown. Donors had nominal health at sampling but likely had unrecorded immune exposures. 60 Vbeta and 13 Jbeta primers were used in PCR. Clones were read by immunoSEQ multiplex PCR, and TCRdb kept only the in-frame ones, dropping some. The data contain 180,000 or so clones, around 75% of them singletons. This sample is drawn from a study of cytomegalovirus exposure and HLA in healthy donors. Germline V lookup: CDR1 MNHEY, CDR2 SVGAGI. The CDR3 runs 13 residues. V was trimmed by 0 bases and J by 6 bases, leaving 8 bases between them. General study results and limits: The authors later linked a missense DCLRE1C variant to TCR beta V- and J-gene trimming.

The source material was PBMCs. This TCR derives from a male donor in good health and CMV-seronegative. V usage is TRBV6-5 and J usage is TRBJ1-1, with D perhaps matching TRBD1 (5 bases). This chain's CDR3 is CASSYSGAAEAFF. The CDR3 DNA follows: TGTGCCAGCAGTTACTCTGGGGCGGCTGAAGCTTTCTTT.